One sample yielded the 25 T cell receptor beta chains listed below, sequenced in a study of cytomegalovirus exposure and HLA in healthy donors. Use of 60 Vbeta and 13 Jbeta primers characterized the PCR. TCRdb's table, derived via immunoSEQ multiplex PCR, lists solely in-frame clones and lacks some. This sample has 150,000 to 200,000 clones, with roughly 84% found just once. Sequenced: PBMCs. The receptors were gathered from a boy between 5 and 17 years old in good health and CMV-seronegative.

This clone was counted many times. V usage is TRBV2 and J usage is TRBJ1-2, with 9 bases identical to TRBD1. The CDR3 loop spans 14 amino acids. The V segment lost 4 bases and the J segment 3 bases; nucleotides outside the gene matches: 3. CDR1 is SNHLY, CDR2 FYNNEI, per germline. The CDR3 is CASSADRGDYGYTF. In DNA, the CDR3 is TGTGCCAGCAGTGCAGACAGGGGGGACTATGGCTACACCTTC.

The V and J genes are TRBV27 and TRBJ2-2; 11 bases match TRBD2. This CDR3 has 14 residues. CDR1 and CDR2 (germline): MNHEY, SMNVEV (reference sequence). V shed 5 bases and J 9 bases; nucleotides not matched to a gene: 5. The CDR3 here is CASSDSGRARELFF. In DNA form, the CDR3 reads TGTGCCAGCAGTGATAGCGGGAGGGCCCGGGAGCTGTTTTTT.

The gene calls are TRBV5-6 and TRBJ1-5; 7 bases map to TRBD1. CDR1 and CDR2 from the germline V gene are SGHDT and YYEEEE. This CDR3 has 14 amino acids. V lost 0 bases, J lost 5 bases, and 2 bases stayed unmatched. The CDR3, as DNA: TGTGCCAGCAGCTTGGGAAGGGGGCATCAGCCCCAGCATTTT. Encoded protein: CASSLGRGHQPQHF.

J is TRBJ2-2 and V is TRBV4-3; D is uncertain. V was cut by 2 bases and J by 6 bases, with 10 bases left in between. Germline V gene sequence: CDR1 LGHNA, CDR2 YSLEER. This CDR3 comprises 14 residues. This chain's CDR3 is CASSQLGFSGELFF. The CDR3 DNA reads TGCGCCAGCAGCCAACTAGGATTTTCCGGGGAGCTGTTTTTT.

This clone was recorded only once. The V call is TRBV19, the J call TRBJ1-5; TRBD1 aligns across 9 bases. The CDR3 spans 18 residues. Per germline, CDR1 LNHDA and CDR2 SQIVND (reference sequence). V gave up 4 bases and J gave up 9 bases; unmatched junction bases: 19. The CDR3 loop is CASSTRDREGIQARPQHF. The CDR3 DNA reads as TGTGCCAGTAGTACGAGGGACAGGGAAGGAATTCAGGCCCGGCCCCAGCATTTT.

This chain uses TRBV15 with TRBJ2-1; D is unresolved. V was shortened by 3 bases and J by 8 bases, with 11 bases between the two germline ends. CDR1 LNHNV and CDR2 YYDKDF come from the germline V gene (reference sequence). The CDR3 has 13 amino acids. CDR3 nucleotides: TGTGCCACCAGCAGGGCCCCGTCTCATGAGCAGTTCTTC. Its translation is CATSRAPSHEQFF.

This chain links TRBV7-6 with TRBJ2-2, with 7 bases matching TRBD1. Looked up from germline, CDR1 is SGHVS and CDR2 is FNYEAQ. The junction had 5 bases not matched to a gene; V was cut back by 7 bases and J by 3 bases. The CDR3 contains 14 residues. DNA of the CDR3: TGTGCCAGCACCGGGACAGCGGACACCGGGGAGCTGTTTTTT. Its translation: CASTGTADTGELFF.

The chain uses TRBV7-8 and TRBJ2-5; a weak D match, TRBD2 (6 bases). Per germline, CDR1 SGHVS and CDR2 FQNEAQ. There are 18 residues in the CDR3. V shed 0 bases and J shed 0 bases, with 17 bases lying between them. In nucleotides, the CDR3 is TGTGCCAGCAGCTTAGCGCAGGTGGCTAGCGTACACCAAGAGACCCAGTACTTC. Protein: CASSLAQVASVHQETQYF.

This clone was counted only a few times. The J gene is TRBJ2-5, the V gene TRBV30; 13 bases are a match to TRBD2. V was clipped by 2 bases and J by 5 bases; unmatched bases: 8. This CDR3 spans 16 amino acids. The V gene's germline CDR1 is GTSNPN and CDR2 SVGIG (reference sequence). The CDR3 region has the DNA TGTGCCTGGAGTTCCAAGACTAGCGGGGGGAGGGAGACCCAGTACTTC. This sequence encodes CAWSSKTSGGRETQYF.

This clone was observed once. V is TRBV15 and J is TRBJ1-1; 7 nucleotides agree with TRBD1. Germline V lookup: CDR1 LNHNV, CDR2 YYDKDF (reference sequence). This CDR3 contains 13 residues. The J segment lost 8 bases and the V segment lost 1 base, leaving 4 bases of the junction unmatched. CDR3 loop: CATSRATTGEAFF. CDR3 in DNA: TGTGCCACCAGCAGAGCAACGACAGGGGAAGCTTTCTTT.

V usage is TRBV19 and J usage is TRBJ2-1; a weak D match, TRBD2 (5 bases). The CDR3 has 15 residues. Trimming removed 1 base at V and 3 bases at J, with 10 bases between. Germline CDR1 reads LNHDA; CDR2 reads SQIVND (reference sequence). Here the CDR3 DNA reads TGTGCCAGTAGTATAGTGACTAACCACTACAATGAGCAGTTCTTC. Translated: CASSIVTNHYNEQFF. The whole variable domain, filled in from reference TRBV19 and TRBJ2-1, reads DGGITQSPKYLFRKEGQNVTLSCEQNLNHDAMYWYRQDPGQGLRLIYYSQIVNDFQKGDIAEGYSVSREKKESFPLTVTSAQKNPTAFYLCASSIVTNHYNEQFFGPGTRLTVL.

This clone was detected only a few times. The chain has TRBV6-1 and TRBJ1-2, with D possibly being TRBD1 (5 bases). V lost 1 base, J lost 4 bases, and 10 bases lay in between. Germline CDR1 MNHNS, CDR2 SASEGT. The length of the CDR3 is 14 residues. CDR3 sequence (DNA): TGTGCCAGCAGTGAAGAGGGAAGGGGCTATGGCTACACCTTC. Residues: CASSEEGRGYGYTF.

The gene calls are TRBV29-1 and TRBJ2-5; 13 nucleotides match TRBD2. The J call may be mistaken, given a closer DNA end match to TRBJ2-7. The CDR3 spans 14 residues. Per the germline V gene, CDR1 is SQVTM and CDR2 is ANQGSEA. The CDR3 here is CSVVLAGGIYEQYF. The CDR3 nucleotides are TGCAGCGTTGTACTAGCGGGGGGGATATACGAGCAGTACTTC.

CDR3 sequence: CASRVQGTAFTDTQYF. The CDR3 DNA is TGTGCCAGCAGGGTACAGGGTACGGCTTTCACAGATACGCAGTATTTT. This sequence joins TRBV7-8 and TRBJ2-3, with a weak D call TRBD1 (6 bases). V dropped 6 bases and J dropped 2 bases, with 18 bases sitting between them. Germline assignment: CDR1 SGHVS and CDR2 FQNEAQ. The length of the CDR3 is 16 residues.

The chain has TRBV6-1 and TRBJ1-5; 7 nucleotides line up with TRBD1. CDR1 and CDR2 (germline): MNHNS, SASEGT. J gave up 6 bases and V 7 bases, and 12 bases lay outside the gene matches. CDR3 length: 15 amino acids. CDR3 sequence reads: CASTRTGDEGQPQHF. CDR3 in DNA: TGTGCCAGCACCAGGACAGGTGATGAAGGTCAGCCCCAGCATTTT.

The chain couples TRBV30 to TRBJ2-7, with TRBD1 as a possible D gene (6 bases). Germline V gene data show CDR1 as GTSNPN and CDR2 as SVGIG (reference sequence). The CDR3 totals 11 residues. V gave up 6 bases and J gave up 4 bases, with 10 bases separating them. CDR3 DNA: TGTGCCTGCACCAGGGGATACGAGCAGTACTTC. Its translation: CACTRGYEQYF.

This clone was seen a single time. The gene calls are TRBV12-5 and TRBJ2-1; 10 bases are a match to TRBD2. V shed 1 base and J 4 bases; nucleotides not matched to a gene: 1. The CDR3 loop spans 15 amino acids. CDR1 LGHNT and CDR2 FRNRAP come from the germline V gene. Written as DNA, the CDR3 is TGTGCTAGTGGTTTGGGGACTAGCGGATACAATGAGCAGTTCTTC. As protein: CASGLGTSGYNEQFF.

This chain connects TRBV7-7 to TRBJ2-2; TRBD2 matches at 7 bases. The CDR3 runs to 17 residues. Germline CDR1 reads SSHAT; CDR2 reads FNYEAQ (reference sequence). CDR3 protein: CASGWGRTRFIFGELFF. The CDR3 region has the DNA TGTGCTAGCGGATGGGGGAGGACTAGGTTTATTTTCGGGGAGCTGTTTTTT.

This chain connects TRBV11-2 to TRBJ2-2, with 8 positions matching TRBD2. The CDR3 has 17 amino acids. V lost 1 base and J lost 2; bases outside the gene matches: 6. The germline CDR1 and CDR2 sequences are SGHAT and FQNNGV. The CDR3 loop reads CASSLVSGLANTGELFF. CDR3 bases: TGTGCCAGCAGCTTAGTATCAGGACTAGCTAACACCGGGGAGCTGTTTTTT.

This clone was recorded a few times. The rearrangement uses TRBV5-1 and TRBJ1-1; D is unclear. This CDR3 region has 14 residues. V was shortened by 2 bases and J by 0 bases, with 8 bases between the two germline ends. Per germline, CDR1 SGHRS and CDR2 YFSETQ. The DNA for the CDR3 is TGCGCCAGCAGCTTCACGCACTTGAACACTGAAGCTTTCTTT. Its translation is CASSFTHLNTEAFF.

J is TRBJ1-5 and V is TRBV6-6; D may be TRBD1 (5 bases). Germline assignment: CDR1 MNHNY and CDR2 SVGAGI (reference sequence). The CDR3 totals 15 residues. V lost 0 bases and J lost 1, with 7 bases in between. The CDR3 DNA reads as TGTGCCAGCAGTTACTCGAGGACAAGCAATCAGCCCCAGCATTTT. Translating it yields CASSYSRTSNQPQHF.

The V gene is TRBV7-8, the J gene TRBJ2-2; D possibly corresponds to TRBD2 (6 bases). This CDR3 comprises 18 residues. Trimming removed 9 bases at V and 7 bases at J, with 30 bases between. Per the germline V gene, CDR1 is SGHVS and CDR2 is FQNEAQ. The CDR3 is CARVPGETSPGQYGELFF. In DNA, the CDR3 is TGTGCCAGGGTCCCGGGGGAGACGAGCCCCGGTCAATACGGGGAGCTGTTTTTT.

In DNA, the CDR3 is TGCGCCAGCAGTGAAGGGGTCACCGGGGAGCTGTTTTTT. Translated: CASSEGVTGELFF. The gene calls are TRBV10-2 and TRBJ2-2; a weak D match, TRBD1 (5 bases). The CDR3 has 13 residues. Germline lookup yields CDR1 WSHSY and CDR2 SAAADI. Trimming took off 3 bases at V and 4 bases at J, with 6 bases between the two ends.

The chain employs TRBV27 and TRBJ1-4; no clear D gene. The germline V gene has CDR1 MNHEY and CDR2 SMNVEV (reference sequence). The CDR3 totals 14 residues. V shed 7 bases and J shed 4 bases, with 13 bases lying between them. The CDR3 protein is CASTAGSFNEKLFF. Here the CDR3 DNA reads TGTGCCAGCACCGCCGGGTCCTTTAATGAAAAACTGTTTTTT.

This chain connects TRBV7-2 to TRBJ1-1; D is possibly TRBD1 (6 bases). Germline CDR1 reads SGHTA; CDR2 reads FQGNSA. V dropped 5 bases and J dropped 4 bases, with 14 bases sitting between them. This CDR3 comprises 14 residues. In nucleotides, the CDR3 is TGTGCCAGCAGCCTCCTCAGACAGGCCACTGAAGCTTTCTTT. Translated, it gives CASSLLRQATEAFF.